This TCR beta chain is drawn from a study of cytomegalovirus exposure and HLA in healthy donors. A word on this clone: The antigen is not known.

TCRdb keeps only in-frame clones here, not all; method: immunoSEQ multiplex PCR. The data show approximately 240,000 clones, about nine tenths seen once. Findings of the study overall: The dataset shows that most TCR sequences were rare, while some public TCRs occurred in many donors. In a later analysis, first-cohort TCR clusters were found to tend to co-occur in the 130 or so validation repertoires.

This CDR3 contains 14 residues. The germline V and J ends were trimmed by 4 bases and 3 bases, with 10 bases remaining between them. The germline CDR1 and CDR2 sequences are MGHRA and YSYEKL. The TCR comes from a young woman in good health and CMV-seronegative. The specimen sequenced was PBMCs. The chain combines TRBV4-1 with TRBJ1-5; D remains ambiguous. The CDR3 bases are TGCGCCAGCAGCCCCCAGGCGTACAATCAGCCCCAGCATTTT. Translation gives CASSPQAYNQPQHF.